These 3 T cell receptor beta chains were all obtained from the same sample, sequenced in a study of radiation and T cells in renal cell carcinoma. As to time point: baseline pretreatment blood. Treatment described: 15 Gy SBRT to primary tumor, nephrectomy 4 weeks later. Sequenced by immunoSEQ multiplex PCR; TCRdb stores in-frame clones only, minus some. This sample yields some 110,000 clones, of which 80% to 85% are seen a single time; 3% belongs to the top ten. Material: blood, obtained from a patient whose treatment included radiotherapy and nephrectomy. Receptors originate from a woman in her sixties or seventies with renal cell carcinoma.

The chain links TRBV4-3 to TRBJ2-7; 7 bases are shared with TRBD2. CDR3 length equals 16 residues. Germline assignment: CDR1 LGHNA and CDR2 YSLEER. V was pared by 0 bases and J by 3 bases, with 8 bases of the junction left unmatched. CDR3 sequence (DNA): TGCGCCAGCAGCCAAGACATGAGGGCTAGCGGCTACGAGCAGTACTTC. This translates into CASSQDMRASGYEQYF.

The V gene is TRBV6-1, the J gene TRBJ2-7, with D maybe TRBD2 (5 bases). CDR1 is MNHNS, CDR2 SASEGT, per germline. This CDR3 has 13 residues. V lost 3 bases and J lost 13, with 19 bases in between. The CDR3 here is CASSDYTARRNYF. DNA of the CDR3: TGTGCCAGCAGTGATTATACTGCCCGGAGGAATTACTTC.

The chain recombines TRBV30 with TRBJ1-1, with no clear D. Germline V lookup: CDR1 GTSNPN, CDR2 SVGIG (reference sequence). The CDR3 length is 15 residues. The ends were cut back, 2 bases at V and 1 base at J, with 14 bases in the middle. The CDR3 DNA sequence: TGTGCCTGGAGTATATTTGGACCGAGGAACACTGAAGCTTTCTTT. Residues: CAWSIFGPRNTEAFF.